Following are 14 T cell receptor beta chains from one sample sequenced in a study of identical twins. TCRdb reanalysed the 5' RACE reads using MiXCR and keeps one entry per CDR3 protein. The repertoire holds about 450,000 distinct CDR3 sequences, with about 18% as singletons. Sequenced input: naive T cells sorted from blood. The receptors stem from a man aged 45 to 65 in good health.

The V gene is TRBV28, the J gene TRBJ2-5; 7 positions match TRBD1. V gave up 8 bases and J gave up 4 bases; unmatched junction bases: 7. Germline values: CDR1 MDHEN, CDR2 SYDVKM. The CDR3 consists of 13 residues. As DNA, the CDR3 is TGTGCCAGCGGCGACAGGGTAGGAGAGACCCAGTACTTC. This codes for CASGDRVGETQYF.

This clonotype was counted between two and nine times. The V call is TRBV4-2, the J call TRBJ2-7, with a weak D call TRBD2 (5 bases). Trimming cost V 1 base and J 2 bases, with 9 bases left between them. Germline V lookup: CDR1 LGHNA, CDR2 YNFKEQ. This CDR3 spans 14 amino acids. Written as DNA, the CDR3 is TGTGCCAGCAGCCAAGGAGGGATAACCTACGAGCAGTACTTC. Protein product: CASSQGGITYEQYF.

The gene calls are TRBV11-1 and TRBJ2-1, with TRBD2 matching over 15 bases. Germline V lookup: CDR1 SGHAT, CDR2 FQDESV (reference sequence). After removal of 5 bases from V and 3 bases from J, the junction contained 14 bases not matched to a gene. The CDR3 covers 20 residues. This CDR3 is CASSPTWGLAGGRDYNEQFF. The CDR3 nucleotides are TGTGCCAGCAGCCCAACATGGGGACTAGCGGGAGGTAGGGACTACAATGAGCAGTTCTTC. Based on the CDR3 plus reference TRBV11-1 and TRBJ2-1, the full variable domain is EAEVAQSPRYKITEKSQAVAFWCDPISGHATLYWYRQILGQGPELLVQFQDESVVDDSQLPKDRFSAERLKGVDSTLKIQPAELGDSAMYLCASSPTWGLAGGRDYNEQFFGPGTRLTVL.

V is TRBV10-1 and J is TRBJ1-1, with TRBD1 identical over 7 bases. V lost 3 bases and J lost 1; bases outside the gene matches: 11. Germline V gene lookup returns CDR1 WNHNN and CDR2 SYGVQD (reference sequence). The CDR3 consists of 17 residues. The CDR3 spells CASSDSRQGGRNTEAFF. Here the CDR3 DNA reads TGCGCCAGCAGTGATTCCCGACAGGGAGGTAGGAACACTGAAGCTTTCTTT.

This clonotype was observed many times. In DNA, the CDR3 is TGCAGCGTTGACATTTTTGAGCAGTTCTTC. Residues: CSVDIFEQFF. The genes are TRBV29-1 and TRBJ2-1; D gene unclear. This CDR3 has 10 residues. Looked up from germline, CDR1 is SQVTM and CDR2 is ANQGSEA. V lost 3 bases to trimming and J lost 9 bases, with 6 bases between them.

This clonotype appeared a few times. This chain uses TRBV12-3 or TRBV12-4 with TRBJ2-1; D perhaps matches TRBD2 (6 bases). The CDR3 length is 12 residues. V shed 6 bases and J shed 10 bases, with 13 bases lying between them. The CDR3, as DNA: TGTGCCAGCAGCTACCATCGGGAGGAGCAGTTCTTC. This gives the protein CASSYHREEQFF.

The rearrangement joins TRBV29-1 to TRBJ1-2; TRBD1 agrees at 8 bases. V was pared by 2 bases and J by 7 bases, with 3 bases of the junction left unmatched. Germline CDR1 is SQVTM and CDR2 is ANQGSEA. The CDR3 contains 12 residues. CDR3 protein: CSVEQGAGGYTF. Written as DNA, the CDR3 is TGCAGCGTTGAACAGGGGGCTGGTGGCTACACCTTC.

This clonotype was recorded many times. The chain recombines TRBV6-1 with TRBJ2-2; maybe TRBD1 (6 bases). The CDR3 runs to 15 residues. The germline V and J ends were trimmed by 6 bases and 1 base, with 12 bases remaining between them. Germline V lookup: CDR1 MNHNS, CDR2 SASEGT. The CDR3 sequence: CASSSGTKNTGELFF. The CDR3 bases are TGTGCCAGCAGCTCCGGGACAAAGAACACCGGGGAGCTGTTTTTT.

Only a few counts were recorded for this clonotype. J is TRBJ2-1 and V is TRBV10-3; D may be TRBD2 (5 bases). The CDR3 is 15 residues long. V lost 3 bases to trimming and J lost 0 bases, with 9 bases between them. Germline V gene sequence: CDR1 ENHRY, CDR2 SYGVKD. This CDR3 is CAISDLRDSYNEQFF. The DNA of the CDR3 is TGTGCCATCAGTGACCTTCGGGACTCCTACAATGAGCAGTTCTTC.

In its sample, this clonotype was seen many times. The rearrangement links TRBV12-3 or TRBV12-4 to TRBJ1-1; no reliable D call. V dropped 1 base and J dropped 9 bases, with 12 bases sitting between them. This CDR3 has 13 residues. CDR3 nucleotide sequence: TGTGCCAGCAGTTTAGGAGACACAGCCAAAGCTTTCTTT. This translates into CASSLGDTAKAFF.

This clonotype was detected ten times or more. CDR3 amino acids: CASSQAQGAGEKLFF. The CDR3 DNA reads as TGCGCCAGCAGCCAAGCCCAGGGGGCAGGAGAAAAACTGTTTTTT. This rearrangement joins TRBV4-3 to TRBJ1-4; 8 bases are shared with TRBD1. V shed 1 base, J shed 8 bases, and the junction held 6 bases outside the gene matches. The length of the CDR3 is 15 residues. Germline V lookup: CDR1 LGHNA, CDR2 YSLEER.

The sample holds many counts of this clonotype. The CDR3 is CATSELAGGQETQYF. The DNA for the CDR3 is TGTGCCACCAGTGAATTAGCGGGGGGGCAAGAGACCCAGTACTTC. The rearrangement links TRBV24-1 to TRBJ2-5, with 11 bases aligning to TRBD2. The CDR3 covers 15 residues. The germline CDR1 and CDR2 sequences are KGHDR and SFDVKD. Losses at the gene ends were 4 bases for V and 2 bases for J; bases not matched to a gene: 2.

The rearrangement links TRBV4-1 to TRBJ2-7; D not resolved. V lost 0 bases, J lost 3 bases, and 15 bases lay in between. This CDR3 contains 16 residues. Germline-derived CDR1 and CDR2 are MGHRA and YSYEKL. CDR3 protein: CASSQERSLAFYEQYF. Here the CDR3 DNA reads TGCGCCAGCAGCCAAGAAAGGTCTTTGGCCTTCTACGAGCAGTACTTC.

The rearrangement links TRBV6-2 or TRBV6-3 to TRBJ2-5; the match to TRBD1 covers 10 bases. Germline V gives CDR1 MNHEY, CDR2 SVGEGT. V shed 6 bases, J shed 3 bases, and the junction held 16 bases outside the gene matches. This CDR3 contains 18 residues. CDR3 nucleotide sequence: TGTGCCAGCAGACCTCCGGGACAGGGGTTTTCGGGGGAAGAGACCCAGTACTTC. Translation gives CASRPPGQGFSGEETQYF.